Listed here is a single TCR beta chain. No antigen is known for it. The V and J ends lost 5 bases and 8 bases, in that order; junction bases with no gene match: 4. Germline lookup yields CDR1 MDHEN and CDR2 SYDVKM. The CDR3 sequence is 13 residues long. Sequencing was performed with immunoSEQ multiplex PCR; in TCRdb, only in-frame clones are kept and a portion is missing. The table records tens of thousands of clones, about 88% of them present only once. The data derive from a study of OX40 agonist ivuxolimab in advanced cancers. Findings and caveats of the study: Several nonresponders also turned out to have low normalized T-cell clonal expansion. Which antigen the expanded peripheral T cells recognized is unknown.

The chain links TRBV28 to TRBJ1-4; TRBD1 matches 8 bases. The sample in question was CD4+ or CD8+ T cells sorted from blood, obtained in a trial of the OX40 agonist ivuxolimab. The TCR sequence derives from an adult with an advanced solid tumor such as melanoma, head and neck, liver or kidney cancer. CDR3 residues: CASSPGGEEKLFF. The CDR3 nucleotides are TGTGCCAGCAGTCCAGGGGGCGAGGAAAAACTGTTTTTT.